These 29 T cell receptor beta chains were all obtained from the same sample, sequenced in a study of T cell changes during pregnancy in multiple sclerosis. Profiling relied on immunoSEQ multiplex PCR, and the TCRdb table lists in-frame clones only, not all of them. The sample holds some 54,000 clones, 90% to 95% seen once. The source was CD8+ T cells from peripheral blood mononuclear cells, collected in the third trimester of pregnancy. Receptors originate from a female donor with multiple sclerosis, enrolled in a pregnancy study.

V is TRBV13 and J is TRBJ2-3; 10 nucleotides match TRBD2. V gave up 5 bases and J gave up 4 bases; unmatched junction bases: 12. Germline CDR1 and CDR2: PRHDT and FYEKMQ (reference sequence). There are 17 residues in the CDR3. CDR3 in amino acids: CASSPERSGRESDTQYF. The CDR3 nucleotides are TGTGCCAGCAGCCCAGAACGAAGCGGGAGGGAGTCAGATACGCAGTATTTT.

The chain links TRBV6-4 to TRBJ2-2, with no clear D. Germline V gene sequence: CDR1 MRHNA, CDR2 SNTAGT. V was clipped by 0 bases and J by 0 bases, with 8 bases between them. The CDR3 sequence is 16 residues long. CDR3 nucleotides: TGTGCCAGCAGTGACTCGTTAGAAACGAACACCGGGGAGCTGTTTTTT. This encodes CASSDSLETNTGELFF.

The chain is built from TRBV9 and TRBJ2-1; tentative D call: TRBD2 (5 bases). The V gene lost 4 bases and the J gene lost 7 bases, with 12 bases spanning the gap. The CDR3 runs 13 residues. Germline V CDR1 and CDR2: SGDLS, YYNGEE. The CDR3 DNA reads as TGTGCCAGCAGCCAAACGGGGTCTAATGAGCAGTTCTTC. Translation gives CASSQTGSNEQFF.

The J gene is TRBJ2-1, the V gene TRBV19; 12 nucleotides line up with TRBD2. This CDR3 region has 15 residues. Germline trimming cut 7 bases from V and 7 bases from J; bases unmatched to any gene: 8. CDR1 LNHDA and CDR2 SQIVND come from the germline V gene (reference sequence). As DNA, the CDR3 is TGTGCCAGTAACTCACTAGCGGGAGGCGGTAATGAGCAGTTCTTC. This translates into CASNSLAGGGNEQFF.

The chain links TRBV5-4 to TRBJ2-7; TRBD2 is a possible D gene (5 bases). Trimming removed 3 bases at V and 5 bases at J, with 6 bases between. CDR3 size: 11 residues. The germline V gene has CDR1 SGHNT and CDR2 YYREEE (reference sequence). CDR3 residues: CASSSGNEQYF. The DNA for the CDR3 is TGTGCCAGCAGCTCGGGAAACGAGCAGTACTTC.

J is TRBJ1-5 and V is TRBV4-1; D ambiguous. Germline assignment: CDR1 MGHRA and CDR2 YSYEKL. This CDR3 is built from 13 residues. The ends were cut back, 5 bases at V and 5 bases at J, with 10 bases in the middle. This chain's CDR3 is CASSYNADQPQHF. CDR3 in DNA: TGCGCCAGCAGCTACAACGCGGATCAGCCCCAGCATTTT.

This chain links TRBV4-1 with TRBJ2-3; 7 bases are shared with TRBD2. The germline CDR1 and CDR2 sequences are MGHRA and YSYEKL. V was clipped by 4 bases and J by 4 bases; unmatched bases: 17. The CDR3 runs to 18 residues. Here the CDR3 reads CASSPIYLGGSIADTQYF. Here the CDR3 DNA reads TGCGCCAGCAGCCCAATATATTTAGGCGGGAGCATCGCAGATACGCAGTATTTT.

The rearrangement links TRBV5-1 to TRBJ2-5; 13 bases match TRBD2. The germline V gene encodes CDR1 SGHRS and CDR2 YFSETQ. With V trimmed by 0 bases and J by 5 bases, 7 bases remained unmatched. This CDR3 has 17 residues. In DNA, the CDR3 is TGCGCCAGCAGCTTGGGGACTAGCGGGAGTGGTGCGGAGACCCAGTACTTC. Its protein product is CASSLGTSGSGAETQYF.

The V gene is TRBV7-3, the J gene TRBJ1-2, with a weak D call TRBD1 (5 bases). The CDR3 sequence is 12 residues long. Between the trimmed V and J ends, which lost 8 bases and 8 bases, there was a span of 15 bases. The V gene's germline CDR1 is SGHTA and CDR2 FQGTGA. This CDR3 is CASREQETGYTF. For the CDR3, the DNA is TGTGCCAGCCGCGAACAGGAGACGGGCTACACCTTC.

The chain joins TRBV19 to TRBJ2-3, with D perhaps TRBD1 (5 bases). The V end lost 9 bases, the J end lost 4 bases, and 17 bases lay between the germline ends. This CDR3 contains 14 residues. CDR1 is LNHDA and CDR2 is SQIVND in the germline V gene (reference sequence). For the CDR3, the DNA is TGTGCCAGCGGGTGGGGCTTCAGAGCAGATACGCAGTATTTT. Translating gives CASGWGFRADTQYF.

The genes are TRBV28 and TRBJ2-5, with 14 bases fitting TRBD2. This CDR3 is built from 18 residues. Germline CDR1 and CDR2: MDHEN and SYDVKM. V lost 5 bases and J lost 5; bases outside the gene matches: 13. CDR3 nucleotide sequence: TGTGCCAGCAGTCGTAATCCGGGACTAGCGGGAGTGGGGGAGACCCAGTACTTC. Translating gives CASSRNPGLAGVGETQYF.

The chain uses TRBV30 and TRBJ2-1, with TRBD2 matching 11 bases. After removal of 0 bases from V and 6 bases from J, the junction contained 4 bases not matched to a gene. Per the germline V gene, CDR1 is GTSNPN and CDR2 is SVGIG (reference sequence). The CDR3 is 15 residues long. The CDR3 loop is CAWSVQGLAVNEQFF. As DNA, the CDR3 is TGTGCCTGGAGTGTACAGGGACTAGCGGTCAATGAGCAGTTCTTC. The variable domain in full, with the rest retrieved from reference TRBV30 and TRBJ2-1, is SQTIHQWPATLVQPVGSPLSLECTVEGTSNPNLYWYRQAAGRGLQLLFYSVGIGQISSEVPQNLSASRPQDRQFILSSKKLLLSDSGFYLCAWSVQGLAVNEQFFGPGTRLTVL.

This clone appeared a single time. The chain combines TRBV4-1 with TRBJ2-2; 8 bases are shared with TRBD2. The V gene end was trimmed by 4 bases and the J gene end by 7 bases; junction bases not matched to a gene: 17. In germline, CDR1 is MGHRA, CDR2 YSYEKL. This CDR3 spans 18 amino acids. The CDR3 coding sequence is TGCGCCAGCAGCCTTCCTGGGCCTCGCGGGAGGACTGGCGGGGAGCTGTTTTTT. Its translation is CASSLPGPRGRTGGELFF.

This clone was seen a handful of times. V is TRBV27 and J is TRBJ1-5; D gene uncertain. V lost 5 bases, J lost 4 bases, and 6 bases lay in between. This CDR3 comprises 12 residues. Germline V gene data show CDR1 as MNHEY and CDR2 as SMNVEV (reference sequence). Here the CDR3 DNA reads TGTGCCAGCAGTACACCAAATCAGCCCCAGCATTTT. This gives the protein CASSTPNQPQHF.

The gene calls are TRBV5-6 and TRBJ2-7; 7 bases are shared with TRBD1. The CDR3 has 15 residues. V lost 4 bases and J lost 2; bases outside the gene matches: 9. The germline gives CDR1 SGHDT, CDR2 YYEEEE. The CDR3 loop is CASSPGTVSTYEQYF. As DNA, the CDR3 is TGTGCCAGCAGCCCCGGGACAGTAAGTACCTACGAGCAGTACTTC.

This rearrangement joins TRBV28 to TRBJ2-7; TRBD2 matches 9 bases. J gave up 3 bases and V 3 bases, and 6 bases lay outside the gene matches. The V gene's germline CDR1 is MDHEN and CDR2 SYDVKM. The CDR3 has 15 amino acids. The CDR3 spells CASSFAGGGGYEQYF. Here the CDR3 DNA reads TGTGCCAGCAGTTTTGCGGGCGGGGGGGGCTACGAGCAGTACTTC.

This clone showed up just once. The CDR3: CASSRGLAGHEQYF. Here the CDR3 DNA reads TGTGCCAGCAGCCGGGGACTAGCGGGACACGAGCAGTACTTC. The genes are TRBV13 and TRBJ2-7, with 13 nucleotides matching TRBD2. V was clipped by 5 bases and J by 5 bases; unmatched bases: 3. Germline-derived CDR1 and CDR2 are PRHDT and FYEKMQ (reference sequence). The CDR3 spans 14 residues.

The CDR3 DNA follows: TGTGCCAGCAGTTTTCAGGTTTCCTACGAGCAGTACTTC. It is translated as CASSFQVSYEQYF. The chain employs TRBV6-5 and TRBJ2-7; D remains ambiguous. Trimming removed 4 bases from V and 1 base from J, with 8 bases in between. The CDR3 has 13 amino acids. From germline, CDR1 is MNHEY and CDR2 SVGAGI.

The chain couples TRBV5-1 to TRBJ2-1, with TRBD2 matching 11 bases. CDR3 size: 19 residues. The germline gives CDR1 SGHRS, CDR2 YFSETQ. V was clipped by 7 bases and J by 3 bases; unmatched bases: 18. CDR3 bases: TGCGCCAGCCACGCGGGACACGCGACTAGCGGGGCTATCTACAATGAGCAGTTCTTC. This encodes CASHAGHATSGAIYNEQFF.

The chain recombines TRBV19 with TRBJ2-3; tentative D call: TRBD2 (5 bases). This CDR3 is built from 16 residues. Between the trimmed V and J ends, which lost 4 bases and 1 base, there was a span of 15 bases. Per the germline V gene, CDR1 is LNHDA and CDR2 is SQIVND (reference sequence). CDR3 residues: CASSNGWETGTDTQYF. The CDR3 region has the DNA TGTGCCAGTAGTAACGGGTGGGAGACCGGCACAGATACGCAGTATTTT. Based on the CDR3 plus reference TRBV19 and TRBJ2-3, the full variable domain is DGGITQSPKYLFRKEGQNVTLSCEQNLNHDAMYWYRQDPGQGLRLIYYSQIVNDFQKGDIAEGYSVSREKKESFPLTVTSAQKNPTAFYLCASSNGWETGTDTQYFGPGTRLTVL.

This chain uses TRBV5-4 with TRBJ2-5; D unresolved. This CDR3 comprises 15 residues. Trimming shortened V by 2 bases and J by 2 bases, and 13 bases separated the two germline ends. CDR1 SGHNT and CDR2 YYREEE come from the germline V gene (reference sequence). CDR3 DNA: TGTGCCAGCAGCTTTTACGGTACCTTACAAGAGACCCAGTACTTC. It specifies CASSFYGTLQETQYF.

Here the CDR3 DNA reads TGTGCCAGCAGCCCCACGACAGACCTCCCTTACGAGCAGTACTTC. It translates to CASSPTTDLPYEQYF. This chain connects TRBV7-9 to TRBJ2-7, with a weak D call TRBD1 (5 bases). Trimming shortened V by 5 bases and J by 4 bases, and 18 bases separated the two germline ends. CDR1 is SEHNR, CDR2 FQNEAQ, per germline (reference sequence). The CDR3 has 15 residues.

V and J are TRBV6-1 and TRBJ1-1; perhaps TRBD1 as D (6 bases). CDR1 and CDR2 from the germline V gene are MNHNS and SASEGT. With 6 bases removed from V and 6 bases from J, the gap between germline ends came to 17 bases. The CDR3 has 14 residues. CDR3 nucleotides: TGTGCCAGCAGATGGACAGCGGAAGGCCCTGAAGCTTTCTTT. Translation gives CASRWTAEGPEAFF.

CDR3: CASSPRSQHYTEAFF. The CDR3 DNA reads as TGTGCCAGCAGCCCGAGGAGCCAACACTACACTGAAGCTTTCTTT. This chain links TRBV27 with TRBJ1-1, with D unclear. The V end was cut by 6 bases, the J end by 3 bases, with 17 bases between. The CDR3 totals 15 residues. Germline assignment: CDR1 MNHEY and CDR2 SMNVEV (reference sequence).

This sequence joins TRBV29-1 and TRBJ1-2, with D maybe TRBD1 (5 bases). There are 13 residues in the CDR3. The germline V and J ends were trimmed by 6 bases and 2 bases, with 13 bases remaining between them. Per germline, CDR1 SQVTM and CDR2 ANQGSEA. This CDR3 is CSVGGTANYGYTF. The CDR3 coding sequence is TGCAGCGTCGGCGGGACGGCAAACTATGGCTACACCTTC.

This CDR3 is CASSLGQEQYF. CDR3 nucleotide sequence: TGTGCCAGCAGCTTGGGCCAGGAGCAGTACTTC. The chain uses TRBV5-6 and TRBJ2-7; D gene ambiguous. This CDR3 region has 11 residues. With 0 bases removed from V and 7 bases from J, the gap between germline ends came to 5 bases. CDR1 and CDR2 from the germline V gene are SGHDT and YYEEEE.

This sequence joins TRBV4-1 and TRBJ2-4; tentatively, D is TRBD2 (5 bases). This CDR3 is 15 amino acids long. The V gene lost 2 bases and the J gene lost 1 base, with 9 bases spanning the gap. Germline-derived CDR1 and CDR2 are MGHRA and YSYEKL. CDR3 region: CASSQLANAKNIQYF. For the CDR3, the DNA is TGCGCCAGCAGCCAACTAGCCAATGCCAAAAACATTCAGTACTTC.

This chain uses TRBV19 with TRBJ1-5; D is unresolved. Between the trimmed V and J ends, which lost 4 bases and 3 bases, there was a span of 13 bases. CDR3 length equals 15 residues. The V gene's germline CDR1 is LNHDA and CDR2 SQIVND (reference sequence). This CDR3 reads CASSTYLFDNQPQHF. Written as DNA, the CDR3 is TGTGCCAGTAGTACCTATCTATTTGACAATCAGCCCCAGCATTTT.

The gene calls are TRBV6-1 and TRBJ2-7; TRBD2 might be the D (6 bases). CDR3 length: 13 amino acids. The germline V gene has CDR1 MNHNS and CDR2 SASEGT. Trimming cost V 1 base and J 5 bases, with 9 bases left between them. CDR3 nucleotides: TGTGCCAGCAGTGAAGTTGGCGGGGACGAGCAGTACTTC. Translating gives CASSEVGGDEQYF.